This is a list of T cell receptor beta chains from one sample in a study of graft-versus-host responses after intestinal transplantation. Assay used: immunoSEQ multiplex PCR; TCRdb lists only in-frame clones, some missing. Of some 41,000 clones listed, about nine tenths are singletons. The specimen comprised PBMCs, sampled about nine months after transplant. These receptors were taken from a human patient who received an intestinal transplant, so some T cells may come from the graft donor. Both conserved end residues are part of each CDR3. The D gene is left open where the match is weak. Some rows have no size entry. The others give once, few or many, or a class for an expanded clone.

v_gene,d_gene,abundance,j_gene,CDR3nt,CDR3aa
TRBV10-3,-,once,TRBJ1-4,TGTGCCATCAGTCCCGGGGGGGCTTTGAATAATGAAAAACTGTTTTTT,CAISPGGALNNEKLFF
TRBV14,TRBD1,-,TRBJ1-2,TGTGCCAGCAGCCAAGAACGGACAGGGGGCGGACCCCGCTATGGCTACACCTTC,CASSQERTGGGPRYGYTF
TRBV21-1,-,-,TRBJ1-6,TGTGCCAGCAGCACCGTGACAGCCGCGCGGATCTATTCACCCCTCCACTTT,CASSTVTAARIYSPLHF
TRBV5-8,-,-,TRBJ2-4,TGTGCCAGCAGCTTGGGCCGAAAAAACATTCAGTACTTC,CASSLGRKNIQYF
TRBV19,-,-,TRBJ2-7,TGTGCCAGTAGCGGATACGACCTCTCCTACGAGCAGTACTTC,CASSGYDLSYEQYF
TRBV2,-,-,TRBJ2-3,TGTGCCAGCAGTGGAGGGTACACAGATACGCAGTATTTT,CASSGGYTDTQYF
TRBV5-1,TRBD1,-,TRBJ2-2,TGCGCCAGCAGACCGGGACAGGCGAACACCGGGGAGCTGTTTTTT,CASRPGQANTGELFF
TRBV7-9,-,-,TRBJ2-3,TGTGCCAGCAGCCCTCTTCTCGGGGATACGCAGTATTTT,CASSPLLGDTQYF
TRBV27,-,-,TRBJ2-5,TGTGCCAGCAGTTTAGGCAGGGGAGGGGAGACCCAGTACTTC,CASSLGRGGETQYF
TRBV27,TRBD1,few,TRBJ2-2,TGTGCCAGCAGTGTTCTTCTGGGACAGGGGGCTACCGGGGAGCTGTTTTTT,CASSVLLGQGATGELFF
TRBV27,-,-,TRBJ1-2,TGTGCCAGCAGTTTATATCAGGGATCTAACTATGGCTACACCTTC,CASSLYQGSNYGYTF
TRBV4-1,TRBD1,-,TRBJ1-1,TGCGCCAGCAGCCCAGACACCGGGACAGGGTTAGGAACTGAAGCTTTCTTT,CASSPDTGTGLGTEAFF
TRBV5-1,-,-,TRBJ2-7,TGCGCCAGCAGCTTGGACGGGAGCTCCTACGAGCAGTACTTC,CASSLDGSSYEQYF
TRBV11-2,-,-,TRBJ2-1,TGTGCCAGCAGCTTAGGCTCAGGGGCGGATGAGCAGTTCTTC,CASSLGSGADEQFF
TRBV7-9,TRBD1,-,TRBJ2-7,TGTGCCAGCAGCTTTTGGCGCGGGACAGGTGTCCGTCAACCCTACGAGCAGTACTTC,CASSFWRGTGVRQPYEQYF
TRBV6-6,-,-,TRBJ2-7,TGTGCCAGCAGTTACTCGATGGGGAGCCAAGAGGAGCAGTACTTC,CASSYSMGSQEEQYF
TRBV4-1,TRBD2,-,TRBJ2-1,TGCGCCAGCAGCCAAGGACTAGCGGGGGTACCCTTGCCTTACAATGAGCAGTTCTTC,CASSQGLAGVPLPYNEQFF